A selection of T cell receptor beta chains follows, all from one sample in a study of blood T cell repertoires in COVID-19. Assay used: immunoSEQ multiplex PCR; TCRdb lists only in-frame clones, some missing. The sample holds about 81,000 clones, more than 90% seen once. Source material: peripheral blood. These receptors were collected from a human donor with active COVID-19. The donor label of this sample is uncertain. Each CDR3 is given with its conserved first and last residue. D genes are given only for firm matches. Clone size is not always given. Where it is, it says once, few, many or a class for expanded clones.

CDR3	DNA	D	V	J	size
CASSPNGETQYF	TGTGCCAGCAGCCCGAACGGGGAGACCCAGTACTTC	.	TRBV3-1/TRBV3-2	TRBJ2-5	.
CAIGTGRYEQYF	TGTGCCATCGGTACAGGCCGTTACGAGCAGTACTTC	.	TRBV28	TRBJ2-7	.
CASSSGLADTDTQYF	TGTGCCAGCAGCTCGGGACTAGCGGACACAGATACGCAGTATTTT	TRBD2	TRBV7-6	TRBJ2-3	once
CASSNRQLGYTF	TGTGCCAGCAGTAACCGACAGCTTGGCTACACCTTC	.	TRBV6-5	TRBJ1-2	.
CASSLGWSEGGDTQYF	TGCGCCAGCAGCTTGGGGTGGTCGGAGGGTGGAGATACGCAGTATTTT	.	TRBV5-1	TRBJ2-3	.
CSASLRSNQPQHF	TGCAGTGCTAGTCTCAGAAGCAATCAGCCCCAGCATTTT	.	TRBV20-1	TRBJ1-5	.
CASSETGGGTEAFF	TGTGCCAGCAGTGAAACAGGGGGAGGCACTGAAGCTTTCTTT	TRBD1	TRBV6-4	TRBJ1-1	.
CASSQQGLAGDNEQFF	TGTGCCAGCAGCCAACAGGGACTAGCGGGAGACAATGAGCAGTTCTTC	TRBD2	TRBV11-2	TRBJ2-1	.
CASSPPAGLPEQYF	TGTGCCAGCAGCCCTCCCGCCGGGTTGCCCGAGCAGTACTTC	.	TRBV7-2	TRBJ2-7	once
CASSLVIAGGYEQYF	TGTGCCAGCAGCTTGGTAATAGCGGGAGGTTACGAGCAGTACTTC	TRBD2	TRBV5-6	TRBJ2-7	.
CASSYAGLSSYEQYF	TGCGCCAGCAGCTATGCAGGATTAAGCAGCTACGAGCAGTACTTC	.	TRBV5-1	TRBJ2-7	.
CASSFPLLAGGPTDTQYF	TGTGCCAGCAGCTTCCCCCTCCTAGCGGGGGGGCCCACAGATACGCAGTATTTT	TRBD2	TRBV7-2	TRBJ2-3	.
CASSQSPYPGETQYF	TGTGCCAGCAGCCAAAGTCCTTATCCGGGAGAGACCCAGTACTTC	.	TRBV3-1/TRBV3-2	TRBJ2-5	.
CASSLGQGEGYTF	TGTGCCAGCAGCTTAGGGCAGGGGGAAGGCTACACCTTC	TRBD1	TRBV5-4	TRBJ1-2	.
CASSQDAGFNEQFF	TGTGCCAGCAGCCAAGATGCAGGGTTTAATGAGCAGTTCTTC	.	TRBV14	TRBJ2-1	.
CASRGTGTYEQYF	TGTGCCAGCAGAGGGACAGGAACCTACGAGCAGTACTTC	TRBD1	TRBV6-5	TRBJ2-7	.
CASSFRRLQETQYF	TGTGCCAGCAGCTTTCGGCGGTTACAAGAGACCCAGTACTTC	.	TRBV7-8	TRBJ2-5	.
CASMGGAANTGELFF	TGTGCCAGCATGGGAGGGGCCGCCAACACCGGGGAGCTGTTTTTT	TRBD2	TRBV6-5	TRBJ2-2	.
CASSELFGGHTEAFF	TGTGCCAGCAGTGAATTATTCGGGGGGCACACTGAAGCTTTCTTT	.	TRBV6-1	TRBJ1-1	.
CASSQDPPGGYEQYF	TGTGCCAGTAGTCAAGATCCCCCAGGGGGATACGAGCAGTACTTC	TRBD1	TRBV19	TRBJ2-7	.
CASSYSTSGRASYNEQFF	TGTGCCAGCAGTTACTCGACTAGCGGGAGGGCCTCGTACAATGAGCAGTTCTTC	TRBD2	TRBV6-2/TRBV6-3	TRBJ2-1	.
CASSLDPGWLGSPLHF	TGCGCCAGCAGCTTGGATCCAGGGTGGCTGGGTTCACCCCTCCACTTT	.	TRBV5-1	TRBJ1-6	.
CASSLAAGEAGELFF	TGTGCCAGCAGCTTAGCAGCGGGGGAGGCCGGGGAGCTGTTTTTT	TRBD2	TRBV7-2	TRBJ2-2	.
CASSSDDSDSYEQYF	TGTGCCAGCAGTTCAGACGACAGTGATTCCTACGAGCAGTACTTC	.	TRBV27	TRBJ2-7	.
CASSRTGYEGYTF	TGTGCCAGCAGCCGCACAGGGTACGAGGGCTACACCTTC	.	TRBV6-5	TRBJ1-2	.
CAISEILGQGGNEQYF	TGTGCCATCAGTGAAATTCTGGGACAGGGGGGGAACGAGCAGTACTTC	TRBD1	TRBV10-3	TRBJ2-7	.
CASRKTGGTEAFF	TGTGCCAGCAGGAAGACAGGGGGCACTGAAGCTTTCTTT	TRBD1	TRBV6-5	TRBJ1-1	once
CASSEGDRVTF	TGTGCCAGCAGTGAAGGGGACAGGGTCACCTTC	TRBD1	TRBV6-1	TRBJ1-2	.
CASSQQGNNEKLFF	TGCGCCAGCAGCCAACAGGGAAATAATGAAAAACTGTTTTTT	.	TRBV4-1	TRBJ1-4	once
CASSLGGVGELFF	TGTGCCAGCAGCTTAGGGGGAGTGGGGGAGCTGTTTTTT	.	TRBV7-8	TRBJ2-2	once
CASSWGGQVGETQYF	TGTGCCAGCAGCTGGGGGGGACAGGTGGGAGAGACCCAGTACTTC	.	TRBV5-4	TRBJ2-5	.
CASSYLADTQYF	TGTGCCAGCAGCTACTTAGCGGATACGCAGTATTTT	.	TRBV7-2	TRBJ2-3	.
CASSLQVAGGEQFF	TGTGCCAGCAGCCTTCAGGTGGCGGGGGGCGAGCAGTTCTTC	TRBD2	TRBV11-3	TRBJ2-1	.
CASGRYQETQYF	TGTGCTAGTGGACGGTACCAAGAGACCCAGTACTTC	.	TRBV12-5	TRBJ2-5	once
CAISEGLAGNSETQYF	TGTGCCATCAGTGAAGGACTAGCGGGAAATTCGGAGACCCAGTACTTC	TRBD2	TRBV10-3	TRBJ2-5	.
CASSPGLADYNEQFF	TGTGCCAGCAGCCCGGGACTAGCGGACTACAATGAGCAGTTCTTC	TRBD2	TRBV4-2	TRBJ2-1	.
CASSQDQSQGRTGELFF	TGCGCCAGCAGCCAAGATCAATCACAGGGTAGGACCGGGGAGCTGTTTTTT	.	TRBV4-1	TRBJ2-2	.
CASSYGQGSPYEQYF	TGTGCCAGCAGTTACGGACAGGGGTCCCCCTACGAGCAGTACTTC	TRBD1	TRBV6-5	TRBJ2-7	.
CAHAIGDTEAFF	TGTGCTCACGCCATAGGGGACACTGAAGCTTTCTTT	.	TRBV12-5	TRBJ1-1	.
CSAGRGQGSPRAFF	TGCAGCGCCGGACGGGGACAGGGTTCCCCCCGAGCTTTCTTT	TRBD1	TRBV29-1	TRBJ1-1	once
CASSRGAAITDTQYF	TGTGCCAGCAGCCGAGGAGCGGCGATTACGGATACGCAGTATTTT	.	TRBV6-5	TRBJ2-3	.
CASGRTTQETQYF	TGTGCCAGCGGGAGGACAACACAAGAGACCCAGTACTTC	.	TRBV18	TRBJ2-5	.
CASSGSSYYEQYF	TGTGCCAGCAGTGGTTCAAGCTACTACGAGCAGTACTTC	.	TRBV25-1	TRBJ2-7	.
CASSKEQVLQPQHF	TGTGCCAGTAGTAAGGAACAGGTCCTCCAGCCCCAGCATTTT	.	TRBV19	TRBJ1-5	.
CASSQHLLNDGYTF	TGTGCCAGCAGCCAACACCTCCTAAACGATGGCTACACCTTC	.	TRBV3-1/TRBV3-2	TRBJ1-2	.
CASSDGQSFYGYTF	TGTGCCAGTAGTGACGGACAGTCCTTCTATGGCTACACCTTC	.	TRBV19	TRBJ1-2	once
CASSQGTGGVSDEKLFF	TGCGCCAGCAGCCAAGGGACAGGGGGGGTATCGGATGAAAAACTGTTTTTT	TRBD1	TRBV4-1	TRBJ1-4	.
CASSLGDRGPTLNQPQHF	TGTGCCAGCAGCTTAGGAGACAGGGGACCTACTCTCAATCAGCCCCAGCATTTT	TRBD1	TRBV7-9	TRBJ1-5	.
CASSLGARRVGDTQYF	TGCGCCAGCAGCTTGGGGGCCAGGAGGGTAGGAGATACGCAGTATTTT	.	TRBV5-1	TRBJ2-3	.
CASSISLGLAGGNTGELFF	TGTGCCAGTAGTATCTCTTTGGGACTAGCGGGGGGAAACACCGGGGAGCTGTTTTTT	TRBD2	TRBV19	TRBJ2-2	.
CASSLSSGELFF	TGTGCCAGCAGTTTATCCTCCGGGGAGCTGTTTTTT	.	TRBV12-3/TRBV12-4	TRBJ2-2	.
CASSLFGGDLSYEQYF	TGCGCCAGCTCTTTGTTTGGGGGGGACCTCTCCTACGAGCAGTACTTC	TRBD2	TRBV5-1	TRBJ2-7	few
CATSDPSTSGSGEQYF	TGTGCCACCAGTGACCCGTCGACTAGCGGGAGCGGCGAGCAGTACTTC	TRBD2	TRBV24-1	TRBJ2-7	.
CASSPSTGTSGYEQYF	TGCGCCAGCAGCCCTTCCACCGGGACTAGCGGTTACGAGCAGTACTTC	TRBD2	TRBV4-3	TRBJ2-7	.
CASGLGGSNQPQHF	TGTGCTAGTGGTTTGGGCGGAAGCAATCAGCCCCAGCATTTT	.	TRBV12-5	TRBJ1-5	once
CASSLDTNYGYTF	TGTGCCAGCTCACTCGACACTAACTATGGCTACACCTTC	.	TRBV18	TRBJ1-2	.
CASKRQGEETQYF	TGTGCCAGCAAAAGACAGGGGGAAGAGACCCAGTACTTC	TRBD1	TRBV28	TRBJ2-5	.
CATSDLYRGENEQFF	TGTGCCACCAGTGATTTGTACCGCGGGGAGAATGAGCAGTTCTTC	.	TRBV24-1	TRBJ2-1	.
CASSRRILAENEQFF	TGTGCCAGCAGCAGACGTATACTAGCTGAGAATGAGCAGTTCTTC	.	TRBV7-2	TRBJ2-1	.
CASSPGGKRHF	TGTGCCAGCTCCCCGGGGGGAAAACGGCATTTT	.	TRBV21-1	TRBJ1-5	.